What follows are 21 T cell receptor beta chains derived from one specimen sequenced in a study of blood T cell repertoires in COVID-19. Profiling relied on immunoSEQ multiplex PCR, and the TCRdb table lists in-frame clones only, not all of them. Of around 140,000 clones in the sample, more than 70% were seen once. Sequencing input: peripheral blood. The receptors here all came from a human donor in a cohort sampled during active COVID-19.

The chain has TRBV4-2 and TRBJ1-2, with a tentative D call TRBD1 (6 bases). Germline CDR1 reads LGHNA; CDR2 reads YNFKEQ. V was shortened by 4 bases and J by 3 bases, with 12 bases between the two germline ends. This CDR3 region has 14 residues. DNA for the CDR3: TGTGCCAGCAGCCTAGACCCAGGGGACTATGGCTACACCTTC. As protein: CASSLDPGDYGYTF.

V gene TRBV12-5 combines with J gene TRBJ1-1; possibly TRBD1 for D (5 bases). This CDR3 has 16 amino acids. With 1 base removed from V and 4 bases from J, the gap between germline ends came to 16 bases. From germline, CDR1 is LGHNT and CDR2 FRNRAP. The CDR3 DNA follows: TGTGCTAGTGGTTTGGCAGACGGGGGAACGGGCACTGAAGCTTTCTTT. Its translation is CASGLADGGTGTEAFF.

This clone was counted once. CDR3 loop: CSVATGSLYGYTF. The CDR3 DNA is TGCAGCGTGGCGACAGGGAGCCTCTATGGCTACACCTTC. The chain recombines TRBV29-1 with TRBJ1-2; 7 positions match TRBD1. Germline values: CDR1 SQVTM, CDR2 ANQGSEA. The ends lost 6 bases at V and 4 bases at J; junction bases unmatched: 8. This CDR3 region has 13 residues. The whole variable domain, remainder taken from reference TRBV29-1 and TRBJ1-2, is SAVISQKPSRDICQRGTSLTIQCQVDSQVTMMFWYRQQPGQSLTLIATANQGSEATYESGFVIDKFPISRPNLTFSTLTVSNMSPEDSSIYLCSVATGSLYGYTFGSGTRLTVV.

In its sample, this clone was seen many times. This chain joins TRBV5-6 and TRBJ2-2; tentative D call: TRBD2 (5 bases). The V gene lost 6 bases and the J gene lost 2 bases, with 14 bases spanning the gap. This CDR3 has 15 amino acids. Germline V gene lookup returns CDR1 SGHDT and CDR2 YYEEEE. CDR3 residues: CASIKRAGNTGELFF. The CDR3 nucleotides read TGTGCCAGCATCAAAAGGGCGGGTAACACCGGGGAGCTGTTTTTT.

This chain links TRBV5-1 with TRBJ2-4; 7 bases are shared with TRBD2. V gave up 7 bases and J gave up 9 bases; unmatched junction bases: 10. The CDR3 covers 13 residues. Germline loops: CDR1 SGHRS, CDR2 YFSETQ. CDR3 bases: TGCGCCAGCCAAGAACGGGAGGCGGCCATTCAGTACTTC. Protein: CASQEREAAIQYF.

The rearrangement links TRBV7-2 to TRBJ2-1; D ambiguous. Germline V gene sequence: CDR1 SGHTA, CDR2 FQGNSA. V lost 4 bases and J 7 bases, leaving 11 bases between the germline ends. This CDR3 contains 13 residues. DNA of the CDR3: TGTGCCAGCAGCTCACAGAATGGAAATGAGCAGTTCTTC. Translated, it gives CASSSQNGNEQFF. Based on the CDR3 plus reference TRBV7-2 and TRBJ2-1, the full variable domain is GAGVSQSPSNKVTEKGKDVELRCDPISGHTALYWYRQSLGQGLEFLIYFQGNSAPDKSGLPSDRFSAERTGGSVSTLTIQRTQQEDSAVYLCASSSQNGNEQFFGPGTRLTVL.

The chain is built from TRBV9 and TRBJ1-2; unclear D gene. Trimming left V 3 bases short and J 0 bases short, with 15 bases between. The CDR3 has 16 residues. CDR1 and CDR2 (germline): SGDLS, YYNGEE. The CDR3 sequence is CASSAQEAVANYGYTF. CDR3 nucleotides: TGTGCCAGCAGCGCTCAGGAGGCAGTCGCTAACTATGGCTACACCTTC.

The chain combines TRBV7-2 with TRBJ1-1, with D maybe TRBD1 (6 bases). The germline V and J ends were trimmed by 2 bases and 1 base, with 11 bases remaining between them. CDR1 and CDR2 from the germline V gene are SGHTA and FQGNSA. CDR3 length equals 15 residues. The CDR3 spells CASSLYGGQNTEAFF. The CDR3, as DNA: TGTGCCAGCAGCTTATATGGGGGACAGAACACTGAAGCTTTCTTT.

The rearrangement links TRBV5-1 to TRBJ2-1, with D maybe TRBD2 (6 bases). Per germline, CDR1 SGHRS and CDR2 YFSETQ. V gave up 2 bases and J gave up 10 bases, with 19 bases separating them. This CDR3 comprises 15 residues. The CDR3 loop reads CASSFRGVPSREQFF. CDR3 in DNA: TGCGCCAGCAGCTTCCGCGGGGTTCCCTCGCGCGAGCAGTTCTTC.

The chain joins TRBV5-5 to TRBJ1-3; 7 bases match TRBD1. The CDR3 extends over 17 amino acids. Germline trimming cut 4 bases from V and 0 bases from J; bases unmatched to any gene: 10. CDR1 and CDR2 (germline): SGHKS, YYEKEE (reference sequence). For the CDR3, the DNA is TGTGCCAGCAGCATAAGACAGGGTCGTAGCTCTGGAAACACCATATATTTT. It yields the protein CASSIRQGRSSGNTIYF.

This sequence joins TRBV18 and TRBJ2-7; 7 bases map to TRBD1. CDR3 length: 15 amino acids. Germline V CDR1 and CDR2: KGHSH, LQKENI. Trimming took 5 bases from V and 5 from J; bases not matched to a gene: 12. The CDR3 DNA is TGTGCCAGCTCATCCTACCGGGACAGTCGGAACGAGCAGTACTTC. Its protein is CASSSYRDSRNEQYF.

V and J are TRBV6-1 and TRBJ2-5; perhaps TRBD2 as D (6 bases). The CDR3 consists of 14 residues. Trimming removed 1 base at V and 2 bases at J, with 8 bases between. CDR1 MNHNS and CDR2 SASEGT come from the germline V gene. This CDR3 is CASSEGGGQETQYF. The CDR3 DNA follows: TGTGCCAGCAGTGAAGGCGGAGGGCAAGAGACCCAGTACTTC.

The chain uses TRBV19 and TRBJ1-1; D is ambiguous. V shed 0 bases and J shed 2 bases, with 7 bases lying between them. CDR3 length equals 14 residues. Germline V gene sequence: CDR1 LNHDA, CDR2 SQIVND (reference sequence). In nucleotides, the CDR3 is TGTGCCAGTAGTATAGATGACTTCAACACTGAAGCTTTCTTT. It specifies CASSIDDFNTEAFF.

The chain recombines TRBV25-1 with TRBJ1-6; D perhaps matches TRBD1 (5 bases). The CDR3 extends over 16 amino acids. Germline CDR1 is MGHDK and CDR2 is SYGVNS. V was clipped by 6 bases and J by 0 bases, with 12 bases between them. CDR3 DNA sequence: TGTGCCAGCAGGTATACAGGATACTCCTATAATTCACCCCTCCACTTT. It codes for CASRYTGYSYNSPLHF.

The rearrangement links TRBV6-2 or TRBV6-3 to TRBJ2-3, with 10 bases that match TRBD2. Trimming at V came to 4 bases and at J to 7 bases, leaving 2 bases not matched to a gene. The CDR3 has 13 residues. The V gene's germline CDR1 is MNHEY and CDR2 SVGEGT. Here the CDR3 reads CASSSSGGNTQYF. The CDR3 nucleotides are TGTGCCAGCAGTTCTAGCGGGGGCAATACGCAGTATTTT.

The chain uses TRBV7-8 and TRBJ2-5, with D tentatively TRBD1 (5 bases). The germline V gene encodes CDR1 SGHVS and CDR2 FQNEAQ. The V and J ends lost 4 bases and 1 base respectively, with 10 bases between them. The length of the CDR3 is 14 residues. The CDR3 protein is CASSSGHFQETQYF. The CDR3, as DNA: TGTGCCAGCAGCTCCGGACACTTCCAAGAGACCCAGTACTTC. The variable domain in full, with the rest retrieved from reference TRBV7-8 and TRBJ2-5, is GAGVSQSPRYKVAKRGQDVALRCDPISGHVSLFWYQQALGQGPEFLTYFQNEAQLDKSGLPSDRFFAERPEGSVSTLKIQRTQQEDSAVYLCASSSGHFQETQYFGPGTRLLVL.

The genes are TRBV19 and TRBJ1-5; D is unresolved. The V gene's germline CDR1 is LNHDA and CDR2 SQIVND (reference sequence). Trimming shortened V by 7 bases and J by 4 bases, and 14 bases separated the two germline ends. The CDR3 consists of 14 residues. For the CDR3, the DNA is TGTGCCAGTAAGCTAAGGGAGACAAATCAGCCCCAGCATTTT. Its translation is CASKLRETNQPQHF.

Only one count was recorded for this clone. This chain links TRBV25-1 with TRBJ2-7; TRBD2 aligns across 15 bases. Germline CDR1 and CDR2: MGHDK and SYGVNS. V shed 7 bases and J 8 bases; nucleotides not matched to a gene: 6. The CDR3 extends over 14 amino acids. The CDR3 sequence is CASTTGLAGGKQYF. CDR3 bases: TGTGCCAGCACTACCGGACTAGCGGGGGGGAAGCAGTACTTC.

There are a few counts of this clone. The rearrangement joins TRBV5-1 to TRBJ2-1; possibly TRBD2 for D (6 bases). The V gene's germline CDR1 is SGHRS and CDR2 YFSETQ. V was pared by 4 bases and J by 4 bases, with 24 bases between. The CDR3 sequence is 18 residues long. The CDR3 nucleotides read TGCGCCAGCAGCGACCCCGGAGAGGCCGCGGGAAGGTACAATGAGCAGTTCTTC. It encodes CASSDPGEAAGRYNEQFF.

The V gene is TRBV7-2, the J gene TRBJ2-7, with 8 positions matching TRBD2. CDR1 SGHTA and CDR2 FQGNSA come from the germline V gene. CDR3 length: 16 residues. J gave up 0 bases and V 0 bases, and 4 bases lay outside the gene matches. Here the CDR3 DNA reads TGTGCCAGCAGCTTAGCTAGCGGGGAAAGCTCCTACGAGCAGTACTTC. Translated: CASSLASGESSYEQYF.

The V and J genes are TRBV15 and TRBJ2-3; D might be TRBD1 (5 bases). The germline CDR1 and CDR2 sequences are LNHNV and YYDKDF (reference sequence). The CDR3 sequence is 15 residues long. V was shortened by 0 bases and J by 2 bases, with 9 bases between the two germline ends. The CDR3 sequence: CATSREGQDTDTQYF. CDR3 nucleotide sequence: TGTGCCACCAGCAGAGAGGGGCAGGACACAGATACGCAGTATTTT.